These 14 T cell receptor beta chains share one sample of origin, sequenced in a study of blood T cell repertoires in COVID-19 (dated by TCRdb to the early 2020s). Library generation was performed with the immunoSEQ multiplex PCR assay. In its TCRdb copy, this immuneACCESS table keeps in-frame sequences only and misses some clones. Where compared with another copy, unresolved V genes explain less than half of these, and the others have no known cause. The table for this sample lists 55,000 to 80,000 clones; approximately 90% of them were counted only once. The top ten clonotypes cover around 1.5% of the sample. Specimen: peripheral blood. These receptors came from a human donor in a cohort sampled during active COVID-19.

The rearrangement uses TRBV4-3 and TRBJ2-6, with TRBD1 matching over 7 bases. V dropped 3 bases and J dropped 2; count of bases not matched to a gene: 4. Looked up from germline, CDR1 is LGHNA and CDR2 is YSLEER. CDR3 length: 16 amino acids. The CDR3 loop reads CASSHWTGTGANVLTF. The CDR3 bases are TGCGCCAGCAGCCACTGGACAGGAACTGGGGCCAACGTCCTGACTTTC.

The chain links TRBV9 to TRBJ1-3; 8 nucleotides agree with TRBD1. The trim removed 4 bases at V and 0 bases at J, leaving 6 bases unmatched. The CDR3 loop spans 16 amino acids. The germline gives CDR1 SGDLS, CDR2 YYNGEE. The CDR3 DNA sequence: TGTGCCAGCAGCCCTCAGGGGGCCTTCTCTGGAAACACCATATATTTT. This translates into CASSPQGAFSGNTIYF.

V gene TRBV5-1 combines with J gene TRBJ1-1; TRBD1 is a possible D gene (5 bases). V was cut by 4 bases and J by 3 bases, with 7 bases left in between. Germline V CDR1 and CDR2: SGHRS, YFSETQ. The CDR3 runs 12 residues. In DNA form, the CDR3 reads TGCGCCAGCAGCCTCAGGGACACTGAAGCTTTCTTT. It yields the protein CASSLRDTEAFF.

The chain carries TRBV9 and TRBJ2-1; D remains unclear. In germline, CDR1 is SGDLS, CDR2 YYNGEE. V lost 1 base and J 0 bases, leaving 8 bases between the germline ends. The CDR3 extends over 15 amino acids. In nucleotides, the CDR3 is TGTGCCAGCAGCGTAATTAGTAGCTCCTACAATGAGCAGTTCTTC. Protein product: CASSVISSSYNEQFF.

This rearrangement joins TRBV9 to TRBJ1-6; D possibly corresponds to TRBD1 (6 bases). Germline V lookup: CDR1 SGDLS, CDR2 YYNGEE. The CDR3 runs 15 residues. Deletions cut 3 bases from V and 10 bases from J, with 17 bases between. For the CDR3, the DNA is TGTGCCAGCAGCGGCTACTCCGGGACATGGTCACCCCTCCACTTT. Translated: CASSGYSGTWSPLHF.

The V and J genes are TRBV9 and TRBJ2-1; 9 bases fit TRBD2. Germline values: CDR1 SGDLS, CDR2 YYNGEE. The CDR3 is 16 amino acids. V lost 1 base and J lost 0; bases outside the gene matches: 2. The chain's CDR3 is CASSVSGGSSYNEQFF. The CDR3 nucleotides are TGTGCCAGCAGCGTAAGCGGGGGGAGCTCCTACAATGAGCAGTTCTTC. Full variable domain (missing parts from reference TRBV9 and TRBJ2-1): DSGVTQTPKHLITATGQRVTLRCSPRSGDLSVYWYQQSLDQGLQFLIQYYNGEERAKGNILERFSAQQFPDLHSELNLSSLELGDSALYFCASSVSGGSSYNEQFFGPGTRLTVL.

V and J are TRBV27 and TRBJ2-5; 11 bases are shared with TRBD2. Per germline, CDR1 MNHEY and CDR2 SMNVEV (reference sequence). The V segment lost 5 bases and the J segment 5 bases; nucleotides outside the gene matches: 10. The CDR3 contains 16 residues. The CDR3 is CASSRSSGRRVETQYF. The CDR3 DNA follows: TGTGCCAGCAGTCGCTCTAGCGGGAGGCGCGTGGAGACCCAGTACTTC.

The rearrangement links TRBV27 to TRBJ2-4, with D perhaps matching TRBD1 (6 bases). The CDR3 is 17 residues long. With 5 bases removed from V and 0 bases from J, the gap between germline ends came to 17 bases. The germline V gene has CDR1 MNHEY and CDR2 SMNVEV (reference sequence). Here the CDR3 DNA reads TGTGCCAGCAGTCCCGGAAGGGGGTTTCTAGCCAAAAACATTCAGTACTTC. Encoded protein: CASSPGRGFLAKNIQYF.

The genes are TRBV12-3 or TRBV12-4 and TRBJ2-1, with TRBD1 identical over 8 bases. The V segment lost 4 bases and the J segment 9 bases; nucleotides outside the gene matches: 5. The CDR3 extends over 13 amino acids. CDR3 amino acids: CASSSTGDGEQFF. CDR3 in DNA: TGTGCCAGCAGTTCGACAGGGGACGGTGAGCAGTTCTTC.

V gene TRBV4-2 combines with J gene TRBJ2-1, with 10 bases that match TRBD2. The CDR3 sequence is 17 residues long. Germline V gene sequence: CDR1 LGHNA, CDR2 YNFKEQ. After removal of 4 bases from V and 10 bases from J, the junction contained 16 bases not matched to a gene. The DNA of the CDR3 is TGTGCCAGCAGCCCCCCCGGGGGAGCGGGAGGGCCATGGGAGCAGTTCTTC. Its protein is CASSPPGGAGGPWEQFF.

This chain links TRBV5-1 with TRBJ2-3, with 12 bases matching TRBD2. This CDR3 region has 18 residues. The germline V gene has CDR1 SGHRS and CDR2 YFSETQ. V lost 0 bases to trimming and J lost 0 bases; unmatched junction nucleotides: 5. CDR3 in DNA: TGCGCCAGCAGCTTGGGCGTGGGGACTAGCGGGAGCACAGATACGCAGTATTTT. As protein: CASSLGVGTSGSTDTQYF.

The chain recombines TRBV25-1 with TRBJ2-5; 7 nucleotides match TRBD2. This CDR3 is built from 14 residues. Germline lookup yields CDR1 MGHDK and CDR2 SYGVNS. The ends lost 4 bases at V and 4 bases at J; junction bases unmatched: 6. This CDR3 is CASSGAGVGETQYF. The DNA for the CDR3 is TGTGCCAGCAGTGGGGCGGGAGTTGGAGAGACCCAGTACTTC.

J is TRBJ1-6 and V is TRBV11-2, with 9 bases aligning to TRBD1. The CDR3 is 18 residues long. Trimming cost V 1 base and J 0 bases; bases outside gene matches: 4. The germline V gene encodes CDR1 SGHAT and CDR2 FQNNGV. Here the CDR3 reads CASSLGTGVSSYNSPLHF. CDR3 in DNA: TGTGCCAGCAGCTTAGGGACAGGGGTCAGCTCCTATAATTCACCCCTCCACTTT.

The rearrangement uses TRBV5-1 and TRBJ2-1; 9 bases are a match to TRBD1. The CDR3 has 16 residues. The V gene's germline CDR1 is SGHRS and CDR2 YFSETQ. The ends lost 0 bases at V and 9 bases at J; junction bases unmatched: 10. CDR3 coding DNA: TGCGCCAGCAGCTTGGAGGCAGACAGGGGGGCGGGTGAGCAGTTCTTC. Its translation: CASSLEADRGAGEQFF.